This TCR beta chain stems from a study of beta chain features in type 1 diabetes (dated by TCRdb to the late 2010s). Turning to the overall study: No differences in mean age, gender distribution, total cell number or subset yield were found between patients and healthy donors. A total of 107,917,701 sorted cells were examined across all samples, and a strong correlation was observed between cell number per subset and RNA yield. In the study, TCRB repertoires of sorted circulating CD4+ T cell subsets from recently diagnosed type 1 diabetes patients were compared with those of matched healthy donors. Naive and central memory subsets were obtained from all 30 or so donors, but regulatory and stem cell-like memory subsets were isolated from only 8 patients and 8 healthy donors.

The High Capacity cDNA Reverse Transcription Kit was used to reverse transcribe all of the isolated RNA, meaning that expressed TCRB transcripts were what got sequenced. Deep immunoSEQ sequencing was applied to naive, central memory and regulatory T cell samples, giving an average of about 3.57 million total reads per sample. Sorted cells were lysed in RLT buffer, and RNA was extracted using DNase-treated RNeasy Micro or Mini kits according to cell number. Each cell subset was processed separately to prevent cross-contamination, with patient and healthy donor samples processed together. TCRB sequences were amplified from cDNA with the immunoSEQ multiplex PCR, producing 87-bp fragments spanning the CDR3 region. Amplicons were sequenced on the Illumina HiSeq platform. From the authors' description of their analysis: Synthetic template baselines were used to correct PCR bias computationally, reads within Hamming distance 2 were collapsed together, and singletons that could not be merged were discarded. Reads were aligned against IMGT so that V, D and J genes, CDR3 length and insertions or deletions at six rearrangement sites could be assigned. Clonotype counts were normalized to sorted cell number within each subset before computing true diversity and Gini coefficients with the tcR R package. Repertoire sharing was quantified using the overlap coefficient calculated on TCRB nucleotide sequences. The table comes from immuneACCESS by way of TCRdb, which keeps in-frame sequences with V and J called. Part of the clones is missing from these tables; in studies checked, under half for an unresolved V gene and the rest for unknown reasons. V, J and clone size are those of that table, while D and trimming were read from the DNA. The sample contains under 300,000 clones, about 26% of them found a single time. The ten most abundant clones make up roughly 4% of the sample.

A note on this clone: What this receptor recognizes is not known. It has no much larger one-base neighbor in the sample; base qualities were not kept.

Spanning cysteine to phenylalanine, the CDR3 consists of 15 amino acids. Only CDR3 DNA remains: 45 bases, in frame from the first base. The germline V gene (reference sequence) yields SGHNT for CDR1 and YYREEE for CDR2. The trim is 0 bases for V and 4 bases for J, with a gap of 11 bases between the germline ends. General findings and caveats noted by the study authors: PCR might favor shorter templates, but patient and control samples were amplified and corrected together, so any skew would affect both groups equally. A moderate but significant shortening of TCRB CDR3 length was observed in type 1 diabetes patients in all four CD4+ subsets. Naive, central memory and regulatory TCRB repertoires appeared more similar among patients than among healthy donors. Because small numbers of individuals were included in the HLA sub-analyses, any influence of HLA type on TCRB rearrangement was left unresolved. Patients with type 1 diabetes made fewer insertions and deleted more nucleotides at VDJ recombination sites, implying thymic rearrangement abnormalities. Because cDNA was sequenced instead of genomic DNA, highly expressing activated cells could be over-represented, though the groups showed no difference in activation or CD3 levels.

Each donor gave one peripheral blood draw, averaging roughly 120 mL, which was collected into heparinised tubes. A BD FACSAria II and a panel including CD45RO, CCR7, CD25, CD127, CD95 and CD27 were used to sort naive, central memory, regulatory and stem cell-like memory CD4+ T cells. A purity above 95% was achieved for all sorted populations. PBMCs were isolated right away by Lymphoprep density gradient centrifugation and were stained directly, without culture. So that batch effects would be minimized, each experiment stained and sorted samples in pairs, pairing one healthy donor with one patient. This chain joins TRBV5-4 to TRBJ2-1, and perhaps TRBD1 as D gene, on 5 matching bases. Sequenced input: central memory CD4+ T cells from blood. The clonotype was recovered from a man aged 30 to 45 in good health. The CDR3 protein is CASSLGQGVYNEQFF. The DNA reads as follows: TGTGCCAGCAGCTTGGGCCAGGGTGTGTACAATGAGCAGTTCTTC.